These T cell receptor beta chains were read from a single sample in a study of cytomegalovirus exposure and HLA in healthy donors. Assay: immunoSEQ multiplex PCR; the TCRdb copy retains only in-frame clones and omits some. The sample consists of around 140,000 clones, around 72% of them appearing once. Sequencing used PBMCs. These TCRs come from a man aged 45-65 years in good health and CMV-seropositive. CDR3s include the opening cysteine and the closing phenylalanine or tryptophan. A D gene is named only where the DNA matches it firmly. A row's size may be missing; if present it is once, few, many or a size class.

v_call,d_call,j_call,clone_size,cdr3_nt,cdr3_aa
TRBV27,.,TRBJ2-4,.,TGTGCCAGCAGTTTATCACGACAGGCCGGGGACATTCAGTACTTC,CASSLSRQAGDIQYF
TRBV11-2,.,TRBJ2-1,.,TGTGCCAGCAGCTTAACTCGCGGCAGGGTATCCTACAATGAGCAGTTCTTC,CASSLTRGRVSYNEQFF
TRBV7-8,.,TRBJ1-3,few,TGTGCCAGCAGCCCAAGACAGGAGCTCTCTGGAAACACCATATATTTT,CASSPRQELSGNTIYF
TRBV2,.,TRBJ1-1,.,TGTGCCAGCAGTGATCGGGGTTCCGGTACTGAAGCTTTCTTT,CASSDRGSGTEAFF
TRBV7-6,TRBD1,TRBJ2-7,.,TGTGCCAGCAGCTTAAGGGGGCAGACCTACGAGCAGTACTTC,CASSLRGQTYEQYF
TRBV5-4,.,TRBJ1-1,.,TGTGCCAGCAGCTTGGGAGTGCTCCCTGCGGGTAGTGGGGCTTTCTTT,CASSLGVLPAGSGAFF
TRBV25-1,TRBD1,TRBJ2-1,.,TGTGCCAGCAGTGAATTGGGACAGGGGAGCTCCTACAATGAGCAGTTCTTC,CASSELGQGSSYNEQFF
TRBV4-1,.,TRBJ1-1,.,TGCGCCAGCAGCCCCTCCCGGGGATACACTGAAGCTTTCTTT,CASSPSRGYTEAFF
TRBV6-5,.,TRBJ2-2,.,TGTGCCAGCTGGGACAACGCGAACACCGGGGAGCTGTTTTTT,CASWDNANTGELFF
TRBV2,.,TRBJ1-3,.,TGTGCCAGCAGCGAACGAGGACACTCTGGAAGCGTATTATATTTT,CASSERGHSGSVLYF
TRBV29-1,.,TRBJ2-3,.,TGCAGCGTTGAGCAGACTGCCAGCGATACGCAGTATTTT,CSVEQTASDTQYF
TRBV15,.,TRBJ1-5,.,TGTGCCACCAGCAGTCGACGGGGGAGGGACAAGAGCAATCAGCCCCAGCATTTT,CATSSRRGRDKSNQPQHF
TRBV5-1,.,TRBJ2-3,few,TGCGCCAGCAGGCAAGGGGCCGTCGAAGATACGCAGTATTTT,CASRQGAVEDTQYF
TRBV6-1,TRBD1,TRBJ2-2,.,TGTGCCAGCCCCGCGGGGACAGGGTTCACCGGGGAGCTGTTTTTT,CASPAGTGFTGELFF
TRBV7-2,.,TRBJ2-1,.,TGTGCCAGCAGCTTAGATAGGGGTGGGGAGCAGTTCTTC,CASSLDRGGEQFF
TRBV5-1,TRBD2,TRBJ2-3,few,TGCGCCAGCAGCCCAGCGGGGGTCACGAATTCTAATACGCAGTATTTT,CASSPAGVTNSNTQYF
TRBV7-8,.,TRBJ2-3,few,TGTGCCAGCGGCCCTGCAGATACGCAGTATTTT,CASGPADTQYF
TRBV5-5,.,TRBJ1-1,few,TGTGCCAGCAGCTGGACAGTACACACTGAAGCTTTCTTT,CASSWTVHTEAFF
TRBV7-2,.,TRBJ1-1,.,TGTGCCAGCAGCTTTAGGGGGGGGCGGGAAAACACTGAAGCTTTCTTT,CASSFRGGRENTEAFF
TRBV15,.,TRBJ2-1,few,TGTGCCACCAGCAGAGATCCCACAGGCGGCGATGAGCAGTTCTTC,CATSRDPTGGDEQFF
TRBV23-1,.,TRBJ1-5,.,TGCGCCACTATTACTCCGCCTCAGGACTATAGCAATCAGCCCCAGCATTTT,CATITPPQDYSNQPQHF
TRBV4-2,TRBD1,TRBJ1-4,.,TGTGCCAGCAGCCATTCCGGGACAGGGAATGAAACACTGTTTTTT,CASSHSGTGNETLFF
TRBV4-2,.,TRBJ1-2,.,TGTGCCAGCAGCCAAGAGAGGGACTCCTCCTATGGCTACACCTTC,CASSQERDSSYGYTF
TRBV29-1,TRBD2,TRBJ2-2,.,TGCAGCGCGACTAGCGGGAGAAATACCGGGGAGCTGTTTTTT,CSATSGRNTGELFF
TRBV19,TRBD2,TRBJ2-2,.,TGTGCCAGTAGTCCTACTAGCGGGAGTATCACCGGGGAGCTGTTTTTT,CASSPTSGSITGELFF
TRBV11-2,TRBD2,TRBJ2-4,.,TGTGCCAGCAGCTTAGATCGACGGTTAGCGGGAGTTGACAAAAACATTCAGTACTTC,CASSLDRRLAGVDKNIQYF
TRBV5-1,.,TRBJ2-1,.,TGCGCCAGCAGCTTGTGGAGGGGGCAAGGGGATGAGCAGTTCTTC,CASSLWRGQGDEQFF
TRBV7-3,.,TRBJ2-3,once,TGTGCCAGCAGCCCCGGACAGCTCAGCACAGATACGCAGTATTTT,CASSPGQLSTDTQYF
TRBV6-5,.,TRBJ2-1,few,TGTGCAACCCAGAGTCGGGGGATCAATGAGCAGTTCTTC,CATQSRGINEQFF
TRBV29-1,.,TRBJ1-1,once,TGCAGCGTTGTCCCAGTCCTGAACACTGAAGCTTTCTTT,CSVVPVLNTEAFF
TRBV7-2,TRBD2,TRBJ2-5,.,TGTGCCAGCAGCTTGGGACTAGCCCAGGAGACCCAGTACTTC,CASSLGLAQETQYF
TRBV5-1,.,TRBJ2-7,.,TGCGCCAGCAGCCTTCCACGAGACTACGAGCAGTACTTC,CASSLPRDYEQYF
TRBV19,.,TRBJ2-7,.,TGTGCCAGTAGTACAGCCGGGACTTCCTACGAGCAGTACTTC,CASSTAGTSYEQYF
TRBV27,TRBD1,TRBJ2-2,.,TGTGCCAGCAGTTTATCCCGGACAGGTACTAACACCGGGGAGCTGTTTTTT,CASSLSRTGTNTGELFF
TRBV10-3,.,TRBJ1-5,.,TGTGCCATCAGTACGGGGGGGTACGGCAATCAGCCCCAGCATTTT,CAISTGGYGNQPQHF
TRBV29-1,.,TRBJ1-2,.,TGCAGCGTCCAGTTTAATGGCTACACCTTC,CSVQFNGYTF
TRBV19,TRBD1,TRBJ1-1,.,TGTGCCAGTAGTATCGGACAGGGCGGCGAAGCTTTCTTT,CASSIGQGGEAFF
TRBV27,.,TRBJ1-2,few,TGTGCCAGCGGATTTATGGGACCTATTCCAGGGGTCTATGGCTACACCTTC,CASGFMGPIPGVYGYTF
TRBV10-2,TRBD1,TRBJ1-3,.,TGCGCCAGCGGGACAGGGGGCACGGGAAACACCATATATTTT,CASGTGGTGNTIYF
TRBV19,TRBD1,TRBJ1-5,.,TGTGCCAGTAATTATCTCGGACAGGTAGGTCAGCCCCAGCATTTT,CASNYLGQVGQPQHF
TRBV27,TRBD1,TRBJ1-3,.,TGTGCCAGCAGTTCTCGACAGGGCTGGAACTCTGGAAACACCATATATTTT,CASSSRQGWNSGNTIYF
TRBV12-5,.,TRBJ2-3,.,TGTGCTAGTGGTTTGTTGAGGGTTCAGGGGGATACGCAGTATTTT,CASGLLRVQGDTQYF
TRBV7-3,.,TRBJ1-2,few,TGTGCCAGCAGCTTAACGCCAGGGACTGTCTACACCTTC,CASSLTPGTVYTF
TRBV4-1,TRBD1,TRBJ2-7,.,TGCGCCAGCAGCCGAGCTCCGGGACAGTCCTACGAGCAGTACTTC,CASSRAPGQSYEQYF
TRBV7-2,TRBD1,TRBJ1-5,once,TGTGCCAGCAGCGACAGGGGTAATCAGCCCCAGCATTTT,CASSDRGNQPQHF
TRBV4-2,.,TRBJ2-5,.,TGTGCCAGCAGCCAGTCCGGGATTCAAGAGACCCAGTACTTC,CASSQSGIQETQYF
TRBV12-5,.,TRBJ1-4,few,TGTGCTAGTGGTTCCACAAATGAAAAACTGTTTTTT,CASGSTNEKLFF
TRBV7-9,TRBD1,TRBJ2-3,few,TGTTCCAGCACCCTCCTACAGGGGGCAGGAGATACGCAGTATTTT,CSSTLLQGAGDTQYF
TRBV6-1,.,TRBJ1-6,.,TGTGCCAGCAGTGAAGGGTGGGGGGGAGCGGGTTCACCCCTCCACTTT,CASSEGWGGAGSPLHF
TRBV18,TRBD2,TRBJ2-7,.,TGTGCCAGCTCATCTGGGACTAGCGGGAGATACGAGCAGTACTTC,CASSSGTSGRYEQYF
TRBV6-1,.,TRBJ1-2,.,TGTGCCAGCAGTGAAGCTTCTGGTAGCATCTATGGCTACACCTTC,CASSEASGSIYGYTF
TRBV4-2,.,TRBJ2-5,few,TGTGCCAGCAGCCAAGAAGGTGGGCGATTGGAGACCCAGTACTTC,CASSQEGGRLETQYF
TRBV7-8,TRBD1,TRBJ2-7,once,TGTGCCAGCAGCCTACCTGGACAGGAGACCTACGAGCAGTACTTC,CASSLPGQETYEQYF
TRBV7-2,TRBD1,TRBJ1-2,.,TGTGCCAGCAGCTTAGGGCAGGGGGAAATGGGCTACACCTTC,CASSLGQGEMGYTF
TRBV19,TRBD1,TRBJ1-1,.,TGTGCCAGTAAGGAGACAGGGGTTACTGAAGCTTTCTTT,CASKETGVTEAFF
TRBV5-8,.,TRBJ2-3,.,TGTGCCAGCAGCTTGGGACAAGGCGCGCTGGGTACGCAGTATTTT,CASSLGQGALGTQYF
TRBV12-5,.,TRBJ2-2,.,TGTGCTAGTCTGGGCGTAGCCGGGGAGCTGTTTTTT,CASLGVAGELFF